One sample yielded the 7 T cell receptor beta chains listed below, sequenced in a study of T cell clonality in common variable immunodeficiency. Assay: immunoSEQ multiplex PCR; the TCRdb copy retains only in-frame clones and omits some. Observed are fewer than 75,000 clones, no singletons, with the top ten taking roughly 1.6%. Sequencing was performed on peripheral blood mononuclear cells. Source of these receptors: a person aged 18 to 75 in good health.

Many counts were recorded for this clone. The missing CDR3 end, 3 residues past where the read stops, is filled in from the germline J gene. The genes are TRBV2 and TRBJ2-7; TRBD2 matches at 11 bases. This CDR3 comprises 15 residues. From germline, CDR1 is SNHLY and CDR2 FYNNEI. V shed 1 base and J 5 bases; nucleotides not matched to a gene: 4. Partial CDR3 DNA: TGTGCCAGCAGTGAAGTAGGGACTAGCGGACACGAG. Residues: CASSEVGTSGHE. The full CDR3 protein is CASSEVGTSGHEQYF.

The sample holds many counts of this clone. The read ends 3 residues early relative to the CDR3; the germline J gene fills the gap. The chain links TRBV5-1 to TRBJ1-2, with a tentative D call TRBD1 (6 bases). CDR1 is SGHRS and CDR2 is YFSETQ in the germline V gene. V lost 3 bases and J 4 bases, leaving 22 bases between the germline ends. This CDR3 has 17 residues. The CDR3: CASSYLPFGGAIYGYTF. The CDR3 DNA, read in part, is TGCGCCAGCAGCTACCTCCCTTTCGGGGGGGCGATCTATGGC.

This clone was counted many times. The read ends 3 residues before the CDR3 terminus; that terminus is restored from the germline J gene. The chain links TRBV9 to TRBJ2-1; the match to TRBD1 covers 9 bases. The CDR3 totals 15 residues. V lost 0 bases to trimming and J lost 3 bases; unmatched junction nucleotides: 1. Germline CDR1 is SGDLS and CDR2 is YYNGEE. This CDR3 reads CASSVGDRDYNEQFF. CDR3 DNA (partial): TGTGCCAGCAGCGTAGGGGACAGGGACTACAATGAG.

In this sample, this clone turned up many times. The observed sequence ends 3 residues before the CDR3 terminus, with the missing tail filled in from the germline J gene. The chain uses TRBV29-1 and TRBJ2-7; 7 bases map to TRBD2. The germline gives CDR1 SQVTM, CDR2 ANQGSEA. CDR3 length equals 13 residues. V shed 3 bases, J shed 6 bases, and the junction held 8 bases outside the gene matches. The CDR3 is CSVDRGGLGEQYF. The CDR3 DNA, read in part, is TGCAGCGTTGATCGGGGAGGGCTCGGCGAG.

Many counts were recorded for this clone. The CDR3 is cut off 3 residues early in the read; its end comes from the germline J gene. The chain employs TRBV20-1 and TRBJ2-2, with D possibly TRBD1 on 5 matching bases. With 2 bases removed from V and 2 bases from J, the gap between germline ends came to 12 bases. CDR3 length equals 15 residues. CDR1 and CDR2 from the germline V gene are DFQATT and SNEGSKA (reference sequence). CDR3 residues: CSARNHRINTGELFF. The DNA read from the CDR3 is TGCAGTGCTAGAAACCACAGGATCAACACCGGGGAG.

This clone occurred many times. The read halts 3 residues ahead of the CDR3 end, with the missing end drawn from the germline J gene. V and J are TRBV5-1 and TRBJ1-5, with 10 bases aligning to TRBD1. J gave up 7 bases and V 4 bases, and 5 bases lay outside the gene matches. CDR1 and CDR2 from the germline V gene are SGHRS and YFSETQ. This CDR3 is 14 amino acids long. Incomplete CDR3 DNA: TGCGCCAGCAGCCTCGGGACAGGGGACCAGCCC. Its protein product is CASSLGTGDQP. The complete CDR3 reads CASSLGTGDQPQHF.

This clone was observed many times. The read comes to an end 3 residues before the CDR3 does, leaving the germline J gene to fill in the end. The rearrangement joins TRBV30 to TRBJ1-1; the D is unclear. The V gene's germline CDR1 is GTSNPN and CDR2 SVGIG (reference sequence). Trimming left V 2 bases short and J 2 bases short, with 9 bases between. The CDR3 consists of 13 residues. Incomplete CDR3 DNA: TGTGCCTGGAGTACTGGGCCCAACACTGAA. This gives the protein CAWSTGPNTE. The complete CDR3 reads CAWSTGPNTEAFF.